Listed below are T cell receptor beta chains from one sample, sequenced in a study of blood T cell repertoires in COVID-19. Sequencing used immunoSEQ multiplex PCR; TCRdb keeps in-frame clones, though not all of them. The profile shows 150,000 to 200,000 clones, 92% of them singletons. Sequencing used peripheral blood. The receptor set was obtained from a man younger than 45 with COVID-19, enrolled during active disease. CDR3s include the opening cysteine and the closing phenylalanine or tryptophan. The D gene is left open where the match is weak. Expanded clones are given a class, and other clones once, few, many or no size at all.

J | length | V | size | D | DNA | CDR3
TRBJ1-1 | 13 | TRBV12-3/TRBV12-4 | NA | NA | TGTGCCAGCAGTTTACGTGACATGGGTATGGCTTTCTTT | CASSLRDMGMAFF
TRBJ1-1 | 12 | TRBV29-1 | NA | TRBD1 | TGCAGCGCCCAACAGGGGGCCACTGAAGCTTTCTTT | CSAQQGATEAFF
TRBJ2-4 | 13 | TRBV19 | NA | TRBD1 | TGTGCCAGTACCGACAGGGGGCGCGACATTCAGTACTTC | CASTDRGRDIQYF
TRBJ2-7 | 13 | TRBV6-5 | NA | NA | TGTGCCTGCTCAGGGGTCCTCTCCTACGAGCAGTACTTC | CACSGVLSYEQYF
TRBJ2-1 | 15 | TRBV9 | NA | TRBD2 | TGTGCCAGCAGCGCCTCTAGCGGGACCTACAATGAGCAGTTCTTC | CASSASSGTYNEQFF
TRBJ2-7 | 11 | TRBV29-1 | NA | NA | TGCAGCGTCCTCACAGGGTATGAGCAGTACTTC | CSVLTGYEQYF
TRBJ1-1 | 14 | TRBV6-5 | NA | TRBD1 | TGTGCCAGCAGTTGGACAGGTAGAGGCGCTGAAGCTTTCTTT | CASSWTGRGAEAFF
TRBJ2-2 | 15 | TRBV24-1 | NA | NA | TGTGCCACCAGTGAAGGGACAAGGGATTCCGGGGAGCTGTTTTTT | CATSEGTRDSGELFF
TRBJ2-7 | 13 | TRBV14 | NA | NA | TGTGCCAGCAGCCAAGAATTAACTTACGAGCAGTACTTC | CASSQELTYEQYF
TRBJ2-7 | 15 | TRBV11-3 | once | TRBD1 | TGTGCCAGCAGCCTCGGGACAGGGGCCTACTACGAGCAGTACTTC | CASSLGTGAYYEQYF
TRBJ2-7 | 13 | TRBV6-5 | NA | NA | TGTGCCAGCAGGGGACACGATTCCTACGAGCAGTACTTC | CASRGHDSYEQYF
TRBJ1-2 | 14 | TRBV5-6 | NA | NA | TGTGCCAGCAGCTCCCTTGGACAGCACTATGGCTACACCTTC | CASSSLGQHYGYTF
TRBJ1-2 | 15 | TRBV19 | once | NA | TGTGCCAGTAGTATAGAACACAGGGTAAACTGTGGCTACACCTTC | CASSIEHRVNCGYTF
TRBJ1-2 | 15 | TRBV25-1 | NA | TRBD1 | TGTGCCAGCAGTGCCTTGACAGGGTTTAGGTATGGCTACACCTTC | CASSALTGFRYGYTF
TRBJ1-2 | 15 | TRBV11-2 | NA | TRBD1 | TGTGCCAGCAGCCCAAATAACCAGGGGGTAGGTGGCTACACCTTC | CASSPNNQGVGGYTF
TRBJ1-2 | 13 | TRBV14 | NA | TRBD1 | TGTGCCAGCAGCAAGGACAGGCTCTATGGCTACACCTTC | CASSKDRLYGYTF
TRBJ2-1 | 15 | TRBV7-3 | once | NA | TGTGCCAGCAGCTTCTCACACGCCCAGGGTAGTGAGCAGTTCTTC | CASSFSHAQGSEQFF
TRBJ2-7 | 17 | TRBV24-1 | once | TRBD2 | TGTGCCACCAGTGACGGACTAGCGCTAATAAGCTCCTACGAGCAGTACTTC | CATSDGLALISSYEQYF
TRBJ1-5 | 13 | TRBV4-2 | NA | NA | TGTGCCAGCAGCCAAGATCGGGATCAGCCCCAGCATTTT | CASSQDRDQPQHF
TRBJ2-7 | 13 | TRBV3-1/TRBV3-2 | NA | NA | TGTGCCAGCAGCCAAGAAACGGGGAGGCAGCAGTACTTC | CASSQETGRQQYF
TRBJ2-5 | 13 | TRBV5-1 | NA | TRBD2 | TGCGCCAGCAGCCTAGCGGGCGTAGAGACCCAGTACTTC | CASSLAGVETQYF
TRBJ1-6 | 15 | TRBV4-1 | NA | TRBD1 | TGCGCCAGCAGCCACGGGACAGACTATAATTCACCCCTCCACTTT | CASSHGTDYNSPLHF
TRBJ1-2 | 13 | TRBV27 | NA | TRBD1 | TGTGCCAGCAAAAAACAGGGGAACTATGGCTACACCTTC | CASKKQGNYGYTF
TRBJ2-6 | 13 | TRBV6-5 | NA | NA | TGTGCCAGCGGGCTCTCTGGGGCCAACGTCCTGACTTTC | CASGLSGANVLTF
TRBJ1-2 | 15 | TRBV27 | NA | TRBD1 | TGTGCCAGCAGTTTCACCACAGGGGGAATCTATGGCTACACCTTC | CASSFTTGGIYGYTF
TRBJ2-3 | 15 | TRBV2 | NA | NA | TGTGCCAGCAGTGAGGAGCTAGCCCAGTCGGATACGCAGTATTTT | CASSEELAQSDTQYF
TRBJ1-2 | 13 | TRBV6-2/TRBV6-3 | NA | NA | TGTGCCAGCAGTTATGACAGAAACTATGGCTACACCTTC | CASSYDRNYGYTF
TRBJ2-1 | 18 | TRBV2 | NA | TRBD2 | TGTGCCAGCAGTCTTTCGCCCGCCGCGGGGGTCTCCTACAATGAGCAGTTCTTC | CASSLSPAAGVSYNEQFF
TRBJ2-1 | 17 | TRBV7-9 | NA | TRBD1 | TGTGCCAGCAGCCGACGGACAGGGTTGGGGGAAGGAAATGAGCAGTTCTTC | CASSRRTGLGEGNEQFF
TRBJ1-5 | 13 | TRBV12-3/TRBV12-4 | NA | NA | TGTGCCAGCAGTGTAAATAGCAATCAGCCCCAGCATTTT | CASSVNSNQPQHF
TRBJ2-2 | 15 | TRBV28 | NA | NA | TGTGCCAGCAGTATCTCAGGGGTCCACACCGGGGAGCTGTTTTTT | CASSISGVHTGELFF
TRBJ1-1 | 14 | TRBV7-3 | NA | NA | TGTGCCAGCAGCTCGACAGGTCCTGGCACTGAAGCTTTCTTT | CASSSTGPGTEAFF
TRBJ1-1 | 14 | TRBV7-2 | NA | TRBD1 | TGTGCCAGCAGCCACGAGGGGGCCGGAGCTGAAGCTTTCTTT | CASSHEGAGAEAFF
TRBJ1-5 | 17 | TRBV19 | NA | TRBD1 | TGTGCCAGTAGATCCGGACAGGGGGGGTTTGGGAATCAGCCCCAGCATTTT | CASRSGQGGFGNQPQHF
TRBJ1-1 | 15 | TRBV7-9 | NA | TRBD1 | TGTGCCAGCAGCTTTCCCGACACAGGGGGAGCTGAAGCTTTCTTT | CASSFPDTGGAEAFF
TRBJ2-7 | 15 | TRBV7-9 | once | TRBD1 | TGTGCCAGCAGCTTGACCCGGGACAGGGGATACGAGCAGTACTTC | CASSLTRDRGYEQYF
TRBJ1-1 | 15 | TRBV3-1/TRBV3-2 | NA | TRBD1 | TGTGCCAGCAGCCAAGGAGGACAGGGGAACACTGAAGCTTTCTTT | CASSQGGQGNTEAFF
TRBJ2-7 | 14 | TRBV28 | NA | TRBD1 | TGTGCCAGCAGGGGGACAGGGGACCTCTACGAGCAGTACTTC | CASRGTGDLYEQYF
TRBJ1-1 | 13 | TRBV24-1 | NA | NA | TGTGCCACCAGTGATGCCTCGTTCAGGGAAGCTTTCTTT | CATSDASFREAFF
TRBJ1-4 | 13 | TRBV7-9 | NA | NA | TGTGCCAGCAGCTTCACAGGGAATGAAAAACTGTTTTTT | CASSFTGNEKLFF
TRBJ1-5 | 14 | TRBV29-1 | NA | TRBD1 | TGCAGCGTCCAGACAGGGCCTTACAATCAGCCCCAGCATTTT | CSVQTGPYNQPQHF
TRBJ2-7 | 16 | TRBV4-1 | NA | TRBD2 | TGCGCCAGCAGCCCTGTGGGCGGGAGGGCTTCAGGGGAGCAGTACTTC | CASSPVGGRASGEQYF
TRBJ2-7 | 14 | TRBV4-2 | NA | TRBD1 | TGTGCCAGCAGCCAGGACAGGGCGTTCTACGAGCAGTACTTC | CASSQDRAFYEQYF
TRBJ1-6 | 13 | TRBV7-8 | NA | NA | TGTGCCAGCAGCCAACACAGAAATTCACCCCTCCACTTT | CASSQHRNSPLHF
TRBJ2-3 | 11 | TRBV7-9 | few | NA | TGTGCCAGCAGCCTCACAGATACGCAGTATTTT | CASSLTDTQYF